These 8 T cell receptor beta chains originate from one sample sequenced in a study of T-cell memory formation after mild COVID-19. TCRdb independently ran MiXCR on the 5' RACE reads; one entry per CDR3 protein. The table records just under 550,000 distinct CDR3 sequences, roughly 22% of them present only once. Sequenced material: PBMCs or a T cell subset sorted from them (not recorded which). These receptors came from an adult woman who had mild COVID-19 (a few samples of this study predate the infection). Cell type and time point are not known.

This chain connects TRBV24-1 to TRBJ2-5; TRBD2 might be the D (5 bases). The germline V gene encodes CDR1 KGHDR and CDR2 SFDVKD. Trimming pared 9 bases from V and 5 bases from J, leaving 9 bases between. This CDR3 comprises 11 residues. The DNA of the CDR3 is TGTGCCACCGGAGGATGGGAGACCCAGTACTTC. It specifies CATGGWETQYF.

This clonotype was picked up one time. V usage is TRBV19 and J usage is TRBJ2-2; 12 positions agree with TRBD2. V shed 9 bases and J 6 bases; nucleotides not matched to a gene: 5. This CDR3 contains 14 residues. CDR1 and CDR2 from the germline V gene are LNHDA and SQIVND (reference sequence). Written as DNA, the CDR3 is TGTGCCAGGATGACTAGCGGGAGATCCGGGGAGCTGTTTTTT. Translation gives CARMTSGRSGELFF.

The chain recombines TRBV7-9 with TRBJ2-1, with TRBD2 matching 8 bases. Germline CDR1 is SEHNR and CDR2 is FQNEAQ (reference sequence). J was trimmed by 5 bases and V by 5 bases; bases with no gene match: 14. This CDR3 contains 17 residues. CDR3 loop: CASSPGTAGGSDNEQFF. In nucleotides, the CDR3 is TGTGCCAGCAGCCCTGGTACGGCGGGGGGTTCCGACAATGAGCAGTTCTTC.

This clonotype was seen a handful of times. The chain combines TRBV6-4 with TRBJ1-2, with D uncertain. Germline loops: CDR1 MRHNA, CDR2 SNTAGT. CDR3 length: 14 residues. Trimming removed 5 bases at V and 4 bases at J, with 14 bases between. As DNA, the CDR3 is TGTGCCAGCAGTTGGGATAGCGCAGGCTATGGCTACACCTTC. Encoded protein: CASSWDSAGYGYTF.

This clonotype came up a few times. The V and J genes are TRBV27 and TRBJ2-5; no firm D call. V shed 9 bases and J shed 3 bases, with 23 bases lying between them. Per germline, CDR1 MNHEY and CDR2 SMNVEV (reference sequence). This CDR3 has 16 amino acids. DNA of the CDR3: TGTGCCAGTGCCCCCGGCCCTCGGATGAGAGAAGAGACCCAGTACTTC. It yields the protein CASAPGPRMREETQYF.

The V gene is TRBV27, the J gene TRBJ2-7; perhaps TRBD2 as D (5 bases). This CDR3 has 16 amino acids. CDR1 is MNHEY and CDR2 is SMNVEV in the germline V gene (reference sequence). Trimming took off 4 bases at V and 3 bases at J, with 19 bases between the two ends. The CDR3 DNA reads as TGTGCCAGCAGTTCCCTCAAATACTCGGACTTCTACGAGCAGTACTTC. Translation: CASSSLKYSDFYEQYF.

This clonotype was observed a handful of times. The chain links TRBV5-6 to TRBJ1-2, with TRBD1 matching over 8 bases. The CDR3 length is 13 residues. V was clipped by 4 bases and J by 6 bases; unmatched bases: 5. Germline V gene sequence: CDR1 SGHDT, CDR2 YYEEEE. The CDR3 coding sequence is TGTGCCAGCAGCCCGGGACAGGAGCATGGCTACACCTTC. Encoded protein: CASSPGQEHGYTF.

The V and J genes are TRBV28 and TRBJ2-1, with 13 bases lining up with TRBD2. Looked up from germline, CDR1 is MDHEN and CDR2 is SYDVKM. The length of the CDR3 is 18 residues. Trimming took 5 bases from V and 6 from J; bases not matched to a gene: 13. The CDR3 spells CASSPGLAGEFPGNEQFF. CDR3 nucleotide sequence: TGTGCCAGCAGTCCCGGACTAGCGGGAGAATTCCCAGGCAATGAGCAGTTCTTC.